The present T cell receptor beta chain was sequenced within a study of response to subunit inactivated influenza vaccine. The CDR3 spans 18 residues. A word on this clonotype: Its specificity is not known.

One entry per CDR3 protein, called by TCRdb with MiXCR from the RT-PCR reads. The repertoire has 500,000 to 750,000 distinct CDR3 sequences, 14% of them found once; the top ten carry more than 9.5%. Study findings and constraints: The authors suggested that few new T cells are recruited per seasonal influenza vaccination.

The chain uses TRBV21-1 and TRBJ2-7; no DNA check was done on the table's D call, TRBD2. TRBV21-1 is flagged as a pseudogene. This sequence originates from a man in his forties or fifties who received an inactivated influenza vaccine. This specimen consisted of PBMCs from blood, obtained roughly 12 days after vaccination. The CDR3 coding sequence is TGTGCCAGCAGCAAATCCTCCGGGGGGGGACCACCCCTTTACGAGCAGTACTTC. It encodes CASSKSSGGGPPLYEQYF.